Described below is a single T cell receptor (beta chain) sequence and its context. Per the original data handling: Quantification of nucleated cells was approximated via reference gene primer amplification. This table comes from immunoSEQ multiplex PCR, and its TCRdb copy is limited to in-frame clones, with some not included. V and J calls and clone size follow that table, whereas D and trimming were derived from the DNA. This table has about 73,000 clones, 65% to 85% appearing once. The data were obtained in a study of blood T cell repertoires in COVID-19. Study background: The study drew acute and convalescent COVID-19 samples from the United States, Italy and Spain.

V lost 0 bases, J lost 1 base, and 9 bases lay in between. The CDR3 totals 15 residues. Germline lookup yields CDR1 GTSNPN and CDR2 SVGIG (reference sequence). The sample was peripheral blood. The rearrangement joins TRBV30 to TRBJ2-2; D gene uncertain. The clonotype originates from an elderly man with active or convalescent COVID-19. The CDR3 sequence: CAWSVGLGNTGELFF. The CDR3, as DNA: TGTGCCTGGAGTGTAGGCCTAGGGAACACCGGGGAGCTGTTTTTT.